Presented here are 16 T cell receptor beta chains from one specimen sequenced in a study of cytomegalovirus exposure and HLA in healthy donors. PCR used 60 Vbeta primers and 13 Jbeta primers. Clones were read by immunoSEQ multiplex PCR, and TCRdb kept only the in-frame ones, dropping some. The table lists some 100,000 clones, about 70% of them singletons. Sequenced input: PBMCs. All receptors derive from a woman aged 40 to 55 in good health and CMV-seropositive.

The gene calls are TRBV18 and TRBJ1-1; D might be TRBD1 (6 bases). Trimming took off 1 base at V and 8 bases at J, with 8 bases between the two ends. Germline lookup yields CDR1 KGHSH and CDR2 LQKENI. This CDR3 spans 12 amino acids. CDR3 amino acids: CASSPQDSEAFF. CDR3 bases: TGTGCCAGCTCACCACAGGACAGCGAAGCTTTCTTT. The complete variable domain, with remaining parts taken from reference TRBV18 and TRBJ1-1, reads NAGVMQNPRHLVRRRGQEARLRCSPMKGHSHVYWYRQLPEEGLKFMVYLQKENIIDESGMPKERFSAEFPKEGPSILRIQQVVRGDSAAYFCASSPQDSEAFFGQGTRLTVV.

To note about this clone: Other DNA sequences in the same sample also yield this CDR3. The rearrangement joins TRBV7-9 to TRBJ1-2; TRBD1 matches at 10 bases. The CDR3 loop spans 13 amino acids. The germline V gene has CDR1 SEHNR and CDR2 FQNEAQ (reference sequence). The V segment lost 3 bases and the J segment 8 bases; nucleotides outside the gene matches: 3. In nucleotides, the CDR3 is TGTGCCAGCAGCTTCGGACAGGGGGACGGCTACACCTTC. Protein product: CASSFGQGDGYTF.

The chain carries TRBV4-1 and TRBJ2-7, with 10 bases lining up with TRBD1. This CDR3 is 16 amino acids long. Germline V gives CDR1 MGHRA, CDR2 YSYEKL. Losses at the gene ends were 3 bases for V and 3 bases for J; bases not matched to a gene: 8. The CDR3 spells CASSQEGGTGVYEQYF. Here the CDR3 DNA reads TGCGCCAGCAGCCAGGAAGGCGGGACAGGGGTCTACGAGCAGTACTTC.

This chain uses TRBV9 with TRBJ1-1, with 8 bases aligning to TRBD1. CDR3 length: 14 amino acids. Germline V gives CDR1 SGDLS, CDR2 YYNGEE. J gave up 1 base and V 7 bases, and 6 bases lay outside the gene matches. The CDR3 spells CASARGLSNTEAFF. The CDR3 nucleotides are TGTGCCAGCGCCAGGGGGCTATCGAACACTGAAGCTTTCTTT.

A single count supports this clone. The chain is built from TRBV30 and TRBJ1-3; unclear D gene. The CDR3 sequence is 14 residues long. The germline V gene has CDR1 GTSNPN and CDR2 SVGIG (reference sequence). Trimming pared 2 bases from V and 4 bases from J, leaving 12 bases between. DNA for the CDR3: TGTGCCTGGAGTACCGCAGGCCTGGGAAACACCATATATTTT. Protein sequence: CAWSTAGLGNTIYF.

The rearrangement links TRBV5-4 to TRBJ1-2; D uncertain. Germline CDR1 reads SGHNT; CDR2 reads YYREEE (reference sequence). The CDR3 is made up of 13 amino acids. The germline V and J ends were trimmed by 0 bases and 7 bases, with 10 bases remaining between them. The CDR3 spells CASSLVIEGGYTF. For the CDR3, the DNA is TGTGCCAGCAGCTTGGTTATTGAGGGTGGCTACACCTTC. The full variable domain, in which reference TRBV5-4 and TRBJ1-2 provide the parts outside the CDR3, is ETGVTQSPTHLIKTRGQQVTLRCSSQSGHNTVSWYQQALGQGPQFIFQYYREEENGRGNFPPRFSGLQFPNYSSELNVNALELDDSALYLCASSLVIEGGYTFGSGTRLTVV.

The gene calls are TRBV7-9 and TRBJ1-3, with a weak D call TRBD1 (6 bases). CDR3 length equals 16 residues. CDR1 and CDR2 from the germline V gene are SEHNR and FQNEAQ (reference sequence). Deletions cut 6 bases from V and 0 bases from J, with 15 bases between. As DNA, the CDR3 is TGTGCCAGCAGACCGCCGGGGGGCACCTCTGGAAACACCATATATTTT. Residues: CASRPPGGTSGNTIYF.

This clone was seen more than once but under ten times. This chain uses TRBV30 with TRBJ1-1, with TRBD1 matching 8 bases. Germline V gene sequence: CDR1 GTSNPN, CDR2 SVGIG (reference sequence). V lost 2 bases to trimming and J lost 0 bases; unmatched junction nucleotides: 5. The CDR3 has 15 residues. The CDR3 sequence is CAWSPRDRLNTEAFF. CDR3 DNA: TGTGCCTGGAGTCCCCGGGACAGGCTGAACACTGAAGCTTTCTTT.

This clone was counted a single time. The CDR3, as DNA: TGTGCCAGCAGCCTCGACGTCCGGAGTGACACTGAAGCTTTCTTT. Encoded protein: CASSLDVRSDTEAFF. J is TRBJ1-1 and V is TRBV4-2; D call uncertain. CDR1 and CDR2 (germline): LGHNA, YNFKEQ. The V gene lost 4 bases and the J gene lost 3 bases, with 15 bases spanning the gap. This CDR3 is 15 amino acids long.

The rearrangement joins TRBV6-1 to TRBJ2-6; D is possibly TRBD2 (7 bases). The CDR3 runs to 15 residues. V was shortened by 6 bases and J by 4 bases, with 13 bases between the two germline ends. Germline lookup yields CDR1 MNHNS and CDR2 SASEGT. Here the CDR3 DNA reads TGTGCCAGCAGACTCGGGGGGCCCGGGGCCAACGTCCTGACTTTC. Its translation: CASRLGGPGANVLTF.

The chain employs TRBV7-2 and TRBJ2-5, with TRBD2 matching 13 bases. The CDR3 is made up of 16 amino acids. The V and J ends lost 1 base and 3 bases, in that order; junction bases with no gene match: 2. CDR1 and CDR2 from the germline V gene are SGHTA and FQGNSA. The CDR3 reads CASSLVGLAGKETQYF. The DNA for the CDR3 is TGTGCCAGCAGCTTAGTGGGACTAGCGGGGAAAGAGACCCAGTACTTC.

The rearrangement joins TRBV30 to TRBJ2-5, with TRBD1 identical over 10 bases. With V trimmed by 8 bases and J by 5 bases, 17 bases remained unmatched. Germline values: CDR1 GTSNPN, CDR2 SVGIG (reference sequence). The length of the CDR3 is 16 residues. This CDR3 is CAAIPFPGQGYETQYF. CDR3 nucleotides: TGTGCCGCAATACCTTTCCCGGGACAGGGGTATGAGACCCAGTACTTC.

This chain links TRBV5-1 with TRBJ1-1, with a tentative D call TRBD1 (6 bases). The CDR3 has 14 residues. Germline V gene lookup returns CDR1 SGHRS and CDR2 YFSETQ. The V end lost 0 bases, the J end lost 5 bases, and 11 bases lay between the germline ends. The CDR3 region has the DNA TGCGCCAGCAGCTTGGATGTAAGGGGGACTGAAGCTTTCTTT. Its protein product is CASSLDVRGTEAFF.

This clone was recorded a few times. The same CDR3 is also encoded by other DNA sequences in this sample. The genes are TRBV30 and TRBJ1-5; D possibly corresponds to TRBD1 (5 bases). Germline assignment: CDR1 GTSNPN and CDR2 SVGIG (reference sequence). CDR3 length equals 13 residues. Trimming removed 0 bases at V and 2 bases at J, with 5 bases between. The CDR3 coding sequence is TGTGCCTGGAGTGTACAGGGCAATCAGCCCCAGCATTTT. Translated: CAWSVQGNQPQHF.

In DNA form, the CDR3 reads TGTGCCAGCAGCTTAGGAGAACAGGGGTTTCTCACTGAAGCTTTCTTT. Encoded protein: CASSLGEQGFLTEAFF. This chain uses TRBV11-2 with TRBJ1-1, with 7 positions matching TRBD1. Germline lookup yields CDR1 SGHAT and CDR2 FQNNGV. Germline trimming cut 1 base from V and 4 bases from J; bases unmatched to any gene: 9. The CDR3 is made up of 16 amino acids. Full variable domain (remainder filled in from reference TRBV11-2 and TRBJ1-1): EAGVAQSPRYKIIEKRQSVAFWCNPISGHATLYWYQQILGQGPKLLIQFQNNGVVDDSQLPKDRFSAERLKGVDSTLKIQPAKLEDSAVYLCASSLGEQGFLTEAFFGQGTRLTVV.

This clone was seen just once. The CDR3 DNA sequence: TGTGCCAGCACCCCGGGACAGCCTACGGCACCCCTCCACTTT. This gives the protein CASTPGQPTAPLHF. The chain uses TRBV6-5 and TRBJ1-6; 7 positions match TRBD1. Germline V lookup: CDR1 MNHEY, CDR2 SVGAGI. This CDR3 contains 14 residues. V lost 7 bases, J lost 11 bases, and 11 bases stayed unmatched.